The present T cell receptor (beta chain) was sequenced within a study of T cell repertoires in ileal Crohn's disease. Study-level information: Every patient was operated on for stricturing (roughly 61%) or penetrating (roughly 39%) complications.

Assay: immunoSEQ multiplex PCR; the TCRdb copy retains only in-frame clones and omits some. The profile covers 16,000 or so clones, with 80% appearing a single time and under 5.5% taken by the ten largest. For this clone: The antigen is undetermined.

Broader study findings: Clonal expansions were more frequent in active smokers than non-smokers at surgery.

The sequenced sample was ileal tissue. The sequence came from an adult with Crohn's disease.

The CDR3 DNA follows: TGTGCCAGCAGCTTAGGACGGACGACTAGCGGGAGCTCCTACGAGCAGTACGTC. Translation: CASSLGRTTSGSSYEQYV. The chain is built from TRBV13 and TRBJ2-7, with TRBD2 matching over 12 bases. With V trimmed by 0 bases and J by 0 bases, 6 bases remained unmatched. Germline-derived CDR1 and CDR2 are PRHDT and FYEKMQ (reference sequence). This CDR3 has 18 amino acids.